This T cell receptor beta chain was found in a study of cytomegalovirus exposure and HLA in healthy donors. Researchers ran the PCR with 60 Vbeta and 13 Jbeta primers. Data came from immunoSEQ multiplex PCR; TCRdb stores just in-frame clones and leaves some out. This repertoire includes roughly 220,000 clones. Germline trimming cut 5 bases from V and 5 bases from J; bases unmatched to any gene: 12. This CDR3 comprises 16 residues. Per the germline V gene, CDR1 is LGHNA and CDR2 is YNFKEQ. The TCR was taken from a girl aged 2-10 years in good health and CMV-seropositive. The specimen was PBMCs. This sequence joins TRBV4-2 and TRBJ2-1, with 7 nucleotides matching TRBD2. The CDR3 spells CASSTAPTGGNNEQFF. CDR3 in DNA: TGTGCCAGCAGCACGGCCCCAACGGGAGGAAACAATGAGCAGTTCTTC.